This entry concerns a single T cell receptor (beta chain). The antigen it recognizes is unknown. Per-base quality was not reported, and no clone a single base away is much larger than it. The V end loses 2 bases and the J end loses 5 bases, and a stretch of 9 bases separates them. CDR1 and CDR2 were assigned from the germline V gene as SGHVS and FQNEAQ. Inclusive of the bounding cysteine and phenylalanine, the CDR3 is 14 residues long. Kept here is only the CDR3 DNA, which spans 42 bases and is read in frame from base 1. The source of the sample is a study of T cell repertoires in cytomegalovirus infection (dated by TCRdb to between 2017 and 2020). As for the study more broadly: The HLA type of each donor mattered for the analysis, because public TCR beta signatures pointed to carriage of CMV infection along with the matching HLA type. The paper's findings and limits, for the study overall: In the ex vivo response, HLA-C-restricted CMV-specific TCR beta clonotypes were dominant, and in two of eight donors the single most frequent clonotype came from this HLA-C-restricted group. In both this cohort and an independent roughly 350-donor cohort, the cumulative frequency of public TCR beta family members distinguished carriers of CMV infection plus the relevant HLA type.

The run used an Illumina HiSeq 1500. TCRdb reprocessed the public reads (quality trimming at Q25 with fastp, clone calling with MiXCR) and kept in-frame beta chains. Each entry merges the rows of one CDR3 protein and shows their most common DNA and genes. This sample comprises more than 400,000 distinct CDR3 sequences, around 27% of them detected only once. The ten largest clones add up to roughly 13% of the sample. The sequencing input was PBMCs. The chain was built from TRBV7-8 and TRBJ2-2; TRBD2 is possibly the D segment (5 matching bases). The receptor was isolated from a human donor in good health (CMV status not recorded). Some clones in this sample may be carry-over from other donors' samples. The DNA is TGTGCCAGCAGCTTACCGGGAAAAACCGGGGAGCTGTTTTTT. This encodes CASSLPGKTGELFF.